These 26 T cell receptor beta chains were sequenced from one sample in a study of blood T cell repertoires in COVID-19 (dated by TCRdb to the early 2020s). Libraries came from the immunoSEQ multiplex PCR assay. Imported from immuneACCESS, the table was reduced by TCRdb to in-frame sequences with V and J called. These copies leave out some clones; in studies compared against another copy, an unresolved V gene accounts for under half, and the cause of the remainder is not known. The sample table holds over 95,000 clones, of which around 81% were seen once. The ten largest clones capture about 10% of the sample. Sequenced material: peripheral blood. The receptors here all came from a human donor in a cohort sampled during active COVID-19.

The chain links TRBV15 to TRBJ2-5; D possibly corresponds to TRBD2 (6 bases). The V gene lost 4 bases and the J gene lost 4 bases, with 10 bases spanning the gap. The CDR3 is 13 residues long. Germline CDR1 and CDR2: LNHNV and YYDKDF (reference sequence). The CDR3 DNA follows: TGTGCCACCAGCAATGACGGGGGAGAGACCCAGTACTTC. Protein sequence: CATSNDGGETQYF.

This clone was seen only a few times. The chain combines TRBV6-6 with TRBJ2-5; TRBD1 matches at 7 bases. Germline CDR1 MNHNY, CDR2 SVGAGI (reference sequence). The CDR3 extends over 13 amino acids. V lost 5 bases to trimming and J lost 3 bases; unmatched junction nucleotides: 3. The chain's CDR3 is CASSLDRKETQYF. CDR3 nucleotide sequence: TGTGCCAGCAGTCTGGACAGGAAAGAGACCCAGTACTTC.

V and J are TRBV19 and TRBJ1-6; 8 bases are shared with TRBD1. The CDR3 is made up of 16 amino acids. Trimming cost V 4 bases and J 8 bases; bases outside gene matches: 10. The V gene's germline CDR1 is LNHDA and CDR2 SQIVND (reference sequence). CDR3 DNA sequence: TGTGCCAGTAGTAGAGGACAGGGAGGAAACTATTCACCCCTCCACTTT. This gives the protein CASSRGQGGNYSPLHF.

This sequence joins TRBV5-1 and TRBJ2-6; D may be TRBD1 (5 bases). In germline, CDR1 is SGHRS, CDR2 YFSETQ. This CDR3 spans 15 amino acids. Trimming stripped 4 bases from V and 0 bases from J, with 8 bases between. Written as DNA, the CDR3 is TGCGCCAGCAGCCCCAGGGTCTCTGGGGCCAACGTCCTGACTTTC. Translation: CASSPRVSGANVLTF.

V and J are TRBV19 and TRBJ1-2, with D possibly being TRBD1 (6 bases). CDR3 length equals 17 residues. V was shortened by 4 bases and J by 4 bases, with 22 bases between the two germline ends. Germline loops: CDR1 LNHDA, CDR2 SQIVND (reference sequence). For the CDR3, the DNA is TGTGCCAGTAGTACCAGAGCAGCAGACACAGGGATCTATGGCTACACCTTC. As protein: CASSTRAADTGIYGYTF.

This rearrangement joins TRBV18 to TRBJ1-1, with TRBD1 identical over 10 bases. V was clipped by 2 bases and J by 11 bases; unmatched bases: 14. Germline assignment: CDR1 KGHSH and CDR2 LQKENI. This CDR3 comprises 16 residues. DNA for the CDR3: TGTGCCAGCTCACCAACCCCCGGACAGGGGGAACGGGCGGCTTTCTTT. Residues: CASSPTPGQGERAAFF.

The CDR3 region is CAWSVQGDNQPQHF. CDR3 coding DNA: TGTGCCTGGAGTGTACAGGGGGACAATCAGCCCCAGCATTTT. The gene calls are TRBV30 and TRBJ1-5; 8 bases agree with TRBD1. Unmatched junction bases numbered 1, after V lost 0 bases and J lost 3 bases. The length of the CDR3 is 14 residues. The V gene's germline CDR1 is GTSNPN and CDR2 SVGIG (reference sequence).

The rearrangement uses TRBV14 and TRBJ1-4, with D hard to call. The germline CDR1 and CDR2 sequences are SGHDN and FVKESK. V lost 9 bases and J 2 bases, leaving 13 bases between the germline ends. The CDR3 consists of 14 residues. For the CDR3, the DNA is TGTGCCAGTTTCGCTCGCCGGACTAATGAAAAACTGTTTTTT. Protein sequence: CASFARRTNEKLFF. Full variable domain (rest looked up from reference TRBV14 and TRBJ1-4): EAGVTQFPSHSVIEKGQTVTLRCDPISGHDNLYWYRRVMGKEIKFLLHFVKESKQDESGMPNNRFLAERTGGTYSTLKVQPAELEDSGVYFCASFARRTNEKLFFGSGTQLSVL.

DNA for the CDR3: TGTGCCAGCAGCTTAATAGGACAGGGAGAGTTCTTC. This codes for CASSLIGQGEFF. This rearrangement joins TRBV7-8 to TRBJ2-1; TRBD1 aligns across 8 bases. CDR1 SGHVS and CDR2 FQNEAQ come from the germline V gene. CDR3 length equals 12 residues. The junction had 5 bases not matched to a gene; V was cut back by 2 bases and J by 14 bases.

CDR3 DNA sequence: TGTGCCAGCAGCCAAGAGGAGGGGCAGGGCAATCAGCCCCAGCATTTT. This gives the protein CASSQEEGQGNQPQHF. The chain recombines TRBV4-2 with TRBJ1-5; a possible D gene is TRBD1 (5 bases). Trimming left V 0 bases short and J 2 bases short, with 11 bases between. CDR3 length: 16 residues. Germline loops: CDR1 LGHNA, CDR2 YNFKEQ.

J is TRBJ1-2 and V is TRBV25-1; D might be TRBD1 (6 bases). This CDR3 comprises 15 residues. V was clipped by 2 bases and J by 4 bases, with 14 bases between them. Germline loops: CDR1 MGHDK, CDR2 SYGVNS. The CDR3 sequence: CASSEVMGATYGYTF. CDR3 bases: TGTGCCAGCAGTGAAGTTATGGGGGCTACCTATGGCTACACCTTC.

The genes are TRBV7-3 and TRBJ2-3; D call uncertain. V lost 5 bases, J lost 2 bases, and 11 bases lay in between. This CDR3 spans 14 amino acids. The germline CDR1 and CDR2 sequences are SGHTA and FQGTGA. This CDR3 is CASSQQSHTDTQYF. Here the CDR3 DNA reads TGTGCCAGCAGCCAACAATCCCACACAGATACGCAGTATTTT.

In this sample, this clone turned up a few times. This rearrangement joins TRBV5-1 to TRBJ2-7; 12 bases are a match to TRBD1. The V gene end was trimmed by 2 bases and the J gene end by 5 bases; junction bases not matched to a gene: 8. The germline V gene encodes CDR1 SGHRS and CDR2 YFSETQ. This CDR3 is 16 amino acids long. CDR3 bases: TGCGCCAGCAGCTTAGGGTGGGACAGGGGGCGCAACGAGCAGTACTTC. Encoded protein: CASSLGWDRGRNEQYF.

The chain carries TRBV28 and TRBJ2-7; D call uncertain. V was clipped by 4 bases and J by 0 bases, with 10 bases between them. From germline, CDR1 is MDHEN and CDR2 SYDVKM. This CDR3 is 14 amino acids long. The CDR3 sequence: CASSSPQASYEQYF. In DNA form, the CDR3 reads TGTGCCAGCAGTTCCCCCCAGGCCTCCTACGAGCAGTACTTC.

The V and J genes are TRBV11-1 and TRBJ2-5; D remains unclear. With 4 bases removed from V and 9 bases from J, the gap between germline ends came to 12 bases. Germline assignment: CDR1 SGHAT and CDR2 FQDESV (reference sequence). The CDR3 runs 12 residues. CDR3 loop: CASSSRSFPQYF. Written as DNA, the CDR3 is TGTGCCAGCAGCTCCCGTTCGTTCCCCCAGTACTTC.

CDR3 sequence: CASSYSGLAGIWSSYNEQFF. For the CDR3, the DNA is TGCGCCAGCAGTTATTCGGGACTAGCGGGTATATGGAGCTCCTACAATGAGCAGTTCTTC. V is TRBV10-2 and J is TRBJ2-1; 12 bases agree with TRBD2. Germline CDR1 and CDR2: WSHSY and SAAADI. The trim removed 5 bases at V and 0 bases at J, leaving 14 bases unmatched. CDR3 size: 20 residues.

This clone was seen once. The CDR3 loop reads CASSLGTGGFGELFF. The CDR3 nucleotides read TGTGCCAGCAGCTTGGGGACAGGGGGCTTCGGGGAGCTGTTTTTT. V is TRBV5-4 and J is TRBJ2-2; 11 bases align to TRBD1. The CDR3 length is 15 residues. Losses at the gene ends were 0 bases for V and 7 bases for J; bases not matched to a gene: 2. The germline CDR1 and CDR2 sequences are SGHNT and YYREEE (reference sequence).

This chain joins TRBV27 and TRBJ1-4; 10 nucleotides agree with TRBD1. CDR1 is MNHEY, CDR2 SMNVEV, per germline (reference sequence). Germline trimming cut 4 bases from V and 10 bases from J; bases unmatched to any gene: 9. This CDR3 has 15 amino acids. CDR3 DNA sequence: TGTGCCAGCAGTTCGCCGGGACAGGGGTCGGGAAAACTGTTTTTT. This sequence encodes CASSSPGQGSGKLFF.

The chain carries TRBV6-5 and TRBJ2-6; D unclear. Germline assignment: CDR1 MNHEY and CDR2 SVGAGI. The V end was cut by 6 bases, the J end by 2 bases, with 11 bases between. This CDR3 has 15 residues. The CDR3: CASRTVGPGANVLTF. CDR3 bases: TGTGCCAGCAGAACAGTCGGTCCTGGGGCCAACGTCCTGACTTTC.

This chain joins TRBV11-3 and TRBJ1-5, with 8 bases that match TRBD1. CDR1 is SGHNT and CDR2 is YENEEA in the germline V gene. The CDR3 is 16 amino acids. Losses at the gene ends were 9 bases for V and 0 bases for J; bases not matched to a gene: 10. The CDR3 reads CARSPWTGISNQPQHF. CDR3 nucleotide sequence: TGTGCCAGAAGTCCTTGGACAGGGATTAGCAATCAGCCCCAGCATTTT.

V is TRBV29-1 and J is TRBJ1-1; 12 bases fit TRBD1. CDR1 is SQVTM and CDR2 is ANQGSEA in the germline V gene. CDR3 size: 15 residues. Trimming cost V 7 bases and J 0 bases; bases outside gene matches: 6. CDR3 nucleotide sequence: TGCAGCGCACCGGGACAGGGGGCGATGAACACTGAAGCTTTCTTT. It is translated as CSAPGQGAMNTEAFF.

The chain combines TRBV4-1 with TRBJ2-1; TRBD1 matches 8 bases. The CDR3 extends over 15 amino acids. CDR1 and CDR2 from the germline V gene are MGHRA and YSYEKL. V was clipped by 4 bases and J by 5 bases; unmatched bases: 7. The CDR3 loop is CASSRGQAVNNEQFF. CDR3 nucleotides: TGCGCCAGCAGCCGGGGACAGGCCGTAAACAATGAGCAGTTCTTC.

The chain has TRBV5-1 and TRBJ1-3; no definite D call. Germline loops: CDR1 SGHRS, CDR2 YFSETQ. This CDR3 is 16 amino acids long. V was trimmed by 0 bases and J by 1 base, leaving 11 bases between them. The CDR3 is CASSLAISGSGNTIYF. DNA of the CDR3: TGCGCCAGCAGCTTGGCAATTTCCGGTTCTGGAAACACCATATATTTT.

The sample holds a few counts of this clone. This chain links TRBV18 with TRBJ1-1; D perhaps matches TRBD1 (6 bases). V lost 3 bases, J lost 0 bases, and 14 bases lay in between. Germline loops: CDR1 KGHSH, CDR2 LQKENI. The CDR3 consists of 16 residues. The CDR3 spells CASSPNRDTVNTEAFF. CDR3 DNA: TGTGCCAGCTCACCGAACCGGGACACTGTGAACACTGAAGCTTTCTTT. Variable domain in full (rest from reference TRBV18 and TRBJ1-1): NAGVMQNPRHLVRRRGQEARLRCSPMKGHSHVYWYRQLPEEGLKFMVYLQKENIIDESGMPKERFSAEFPKEGPSILRIQQVVRGDSAAYFCASSPNRDTVNTEAFFGQGTRLTVV.

The chain uses TRBV9 and TRBJ2-2; D is uncertain. Germline assignment: CDR1 SGDLS and CDR2 YYNGEE. The V end was cut by 1 base, the J end by 1 base, with 11 bases between. CDR3 length equals 16 residues. The CDR3 nucleotides are TGTGCCAGCAGCGTATTTCAAGACTTGAACACCGGGGAGCTGTTTTTT. Its translation is CASSVFQDLNTGELFF. The variable domain in full, with the rest retrieved from reference TRBV9 and TRBJ2-2, is DSGVTQTPKHLITATGQRVTLRCSPRSGDLSVYWYQQSLDQGLQFLIQYYNGEERAKGNILERFSAQQFPDLHSELNLSSLELGDSALYFCASSVFQDLNTGELFFGEGSRLTVL.

The rearrangement links TRBV2 to TRBJ2-1; D is perhaps TRBD1 (6 bases). Germline V CDR1 and CDR2: SNHLY, FYNNEI. V dropped 4 bases and J dropped 2 bases, with 12 bases sitting between them. CDR3 length: 15 residues. The chain's CDR3 is CASSGTGHAYNEQFF. In nucleotides, the CDR3 is TGTGCCAGCAGTGGAACAGGGCACGCCTACAATGAGCAGTTCTTC.